This section outlines one T cell receptor (beta chain) sequence together with its context. This sample stems from a study of control samples from healthy donors and cancer patients. TCRdb's copy holds only in-frame clones and misses some; the assay was immunoSEQ multiplex PCR. This sample has under 70,000 clones, with over 75% found just once. Germline V gene data show CDR1 as SGHTA and CDR2 as FQGNSA. This CDR3 comprises 17 residues. V was cut by 3 bases and J by 0 bases, with 15 bases left in between. The clonotype comes from a man between 50 and 59 years old in good health. The chain employs TRBV7-2 and TRBJ2-4; the D is unclear. The sample taken for sequencing was blood. The CDR3 is CASSLGPANLAKNIQYF. The DNA of the CDR3 is TGTGCCAGCAGCTTGGGCCCTGCAAACCTAGCCAAAAACATTCAGTACTTC.